What follows are 27 T cell receptor beta chains derived from one specimen sequenced in a study of radiation and T cells in renal cell carcinoma. The time point here: baseline pretreatment blood. The treatment was: 15 Gy SBRT to primary tumor, nephrectomy 4 weeks later. Sequencing used immunoSEQ multiplex PCR; TCRdb keeps in-frame clones, though not all of them. The repertoire holds approximately 140,000 clones, with around 89% as singletons. The material was blood, obtained from a patient whose treatment included radiotherapy and nephrectomy. These receptors all stem from a woman aged 70-85 years with renal cell carcinoma.

As DNA, the CDR3 is TGTGCCAGCAGCTTAAAGGGAGAAGCTTTCTTT. Amino acids: CASSLKGEAFF. The rearrangement uses TRBV7-9 and TRBJ1-1; D gene uncertain. Germline V gene sequence: CDR1 SEHNR, CDR2 FQNEAQ (reference sequence). This CDR3 has 11 residues. V was trimmed by 2 bases and J by 8 bases, leaving 6 bases between them.

This chain connects TRBV6-6 to TRBJ2-7, with 9 bases aligning to TRBD2. The ends lost 4 bases at V and 3 bases at J; junction bases unmatched: 7. CDR1 is MNHNY and CDR2 is SVGAGI in the germline V gene (reference sequence). CDR3 length: 15 residues. CDR3 residues: CASSSTGLAGYEQYF. For the CDR3, the DNA is TGTGCCAGCAGTTCGACGGGACTAGCTGGCTACGAGCAGTACTTC.

This clone was found once. The chain has TRBV6-5 and TRBJ1-1, with TRBD1 as a possible D gene (6 bases). Germline V lookup: CDR1 MNHEY, CDR2 SVGAGI. The V gene lost 7 bases and the J gene lost 2 bases, with 14 bases spanning the gap. The CDR3 sequence is 14 residues long. The CDR3 nucleotides read TGTGCCAGCAATCCCGCGGACAGTAACACTGAAGCTTTCTTT. This encodes CASNPADSNTEAFF.

The chain uses TRBV30 and TRBJ1-3; D might be TRBD1 (6 bases). The CDR3 covers 12 residues. V shed 5 bases and J shed 8 bases, with 13 bases lying between them. Germline CDR1 reads GTSNPN; CDR2 reads SVGIG (reference sequence). CDR3 in amino acids: CAWGGGGDTIYF. In DNA, the CDR3 is TGTGCCTGGGGGGGAGGGGGAGACACCATATATTTT.

V gene TRBV5-4 combines with J gene TRBJ1-1, with D maybe TRBD1 (5 bases). Germline V gene data show CDR1 as SGHNT and CDR2 as YYREEE (reference sequence). The CDR3 sequence is 15 residues long. With 0 bases removed from V and 1 base from J, the gap between germline ends came to 10 bases. CDR3 nucleotides: TGTGCCAGCAGCTTGGGCTCCAGGGAGAACACTGAAGCTTTCTTT. It translates to CASSLGSRENTEAFF. The full variable domain, its missing parts supplied by reference TRBV5-4 and TRBJ1-1, is ETGVTQSPTHLIKTRGQQVTLRCSSQSGHNTVSWYQQALGQGPQFIFQYYREEENGRGNFPPRFSGLQFPNYSSELNVNALELDDSALYLCASSLGSRENTEAFFGQGTRLTVV.

The chain joins TRBV5-4 to TRBJ2-5, with 8 bases lining up with TRBD2. This CDR3 spans 15 amino acids. V lost 5 bases to trimming and J lost 2 bases; unmatched junction nucleotides: 8. Germline CDR1 SGHNT, CDR2 YYREEE (reference sequence). The CDR3 nucleotides are TGTGCCAGCAGGCGAATTGCTAGCGGGCAAGAGACCCAGTACTTC. Translated, it gives CASRRIASGQETQYF.

The chain joins TRBV6-1 to TRBJ2-4, with D possibly TRBD1 on 6 matching bases. Germline lookup yields CDR1 MNHNS and CDR2 SASEGT. V gave up 8 bases and J gave up 1 base, with 9 bases separating them. CDR3 length equals 13 residues. The CDR3 DNA reads as TGTGCCAGCCACGACAGGGCCAAAAACATTCAGTACTTC. This translates into CASHDRAKNIQYF.

The CDR3 protein is CASSLVGGLETQYF. The CDR3 nucleotides are TGTGCCAGCAGCTTGGTCGGGGGCCTCGAGACCCAGTACTTC. The chain has TRBV5-4 and TRBJ2-5; D is perhaps TRBD1 or TRBD2 (6 bases each). Per germline, CDR1 SGHNT and CDR2 YYREEE (reference sequence). The CDR3 contains 14 residues. V lost 0 bases and J 5 bases, leaving 11 bases between the germline ends.

The V call is TRBV2, the J call TRBJ2-5; 10 bases align to TRBD2. V lost 6 bases, J lost 6 bases, and 4 bases stayed unmatched. CDR3 size: 13 residues. Per germline, CDR1 SNHLY and CDR2 FYNNEI. CDR3 amino acids: CASRKRGGQTQYF. For the CDR3, the DNA is TGTGCCAGCAGGAAGCGGGGGGGCCAGACCCAGTACTTC.

V is TRBV7-2 and J is TRBJ2-1; 13 positions match TRBD2. The V gene's germline CDR1 is SGHTA and CDR2 FQGNSA. The V gene end was trimmed by 5 bases and the J gene end by 10 bases; junction bases not matched to a gene: 11. The CDR3 contains 16 residues. The CDR3 coding sequence is TGTGCCAGCAGCCCTGGACTAGCGGGGGCCCTAGGAGAGCAGTTCTTC. Protein sequence: CASSPGLAGALGEQFF. Full variable domain (rest looked up from reference TRBV7-2 and TRBJ2-1): GAGVSQSPSNKVTEKGKDVELRCDPISGHTALYWYRQSLGQGLEFLIYFQGNSAPDKSGLPSDRFSAERTGGSVSTLTIQRTQQEDSAVYLCASSPGLAGALGEQFFGPGTRLTVL.

The CDR3: CASSLDGQGAGYGYTF. The CDR3 region has the DNA TGCGCCAGCAGCTTGGACGGACAGGGGGCAGGCTATGGCTACACCTTC. The chain combines TRBV5-1 with TRBJ1-2; 11 nucleotides match TRBD1. The CDR3 runs 16 residues. The germline V gene has CDR1 SGHRS and CDR2 YFSETQ. V lost 0 bases to trimming and J lost 4 bases; unmatched junction nucleotides: 5.

The chain employs TRBV18 and TRBJ1-2, with TRBD1 identical over 12 bases. The germline gives CDR1 KGHSH, CDR2 LQKENI. Trimming cost V 2 bases and J 2 bases; bases outside gene matches: 0. The CDR3 has 15 amino acids. CDR3 sequence: CASSPGTGGNYGYTF. The CDR3 bases are TGTGCCAGCTCACCAGGGACAGGGGGCAACTATGGCTACACCTTC.

The J gene is TRBJ2-4, the V gene TRBV5-1; the D gene could be TRBD1 or TRBD2 (5 bases each). V shed 5 bases and J shed 4 bases, with 13 bases lying between them. The CDR3 spans 14 residues. In germline, CDR1 is SGHRS, CDR2 YFSETQ. CDR3 nucleotides: TGCGCCAGCAGGGCCTCGGGACCAAAAAACATTCAGTACTTC. This encodes CASRASGPKNIQYF.

The chain combines TRBV9 with TRBJ2-2; 9 nucleotides agree with TRBD1. The V gene's germline CDR1 is SGDLS and CDR2 YYNGEE. The CDR3 is made up of 16 amino acids. With V trimmed by 6 bases and J by 6 bases, 12 bases remained unmatched. CDR3 DNA sequence: TGTGCCAGCACCCAAACTGGACAGGGGCGAGCCGGGGAGCTGTTTTTT. Its translation: CASTQTGQGRAGELFF.

This clone has a single count. The chain couples TRBV28 to TRBJ2-3; D perhaps matches TRBD1 (6 bases). V dropped 5 bases and J dropped 5 bases, with 29 bases sitting between them. This CDR3 region has 19 residues. Germline V gene lookup returns CDR1 MDHEN and CDR2 SYDVKM. CDR3 DNA sequence: TGTGCCAGCAGTCCATTATCAGGAAGAATTGTCAGGGGCGGAGATACGCAGTATTTT. Amino acids: CASSPLSGRIVRGGDTQYF.

The rearrangement links TRBV28 to TRBJ1-2, with TRBD1 matching 7 bases. V was clipped by 3 bases and J by 2 bases; unmatched bases: 12. Per germline, CDR1 MDHEN and CDR2 SYDVKM. This CDR3 has 17 residues. CDR3 loop: CASSFWGQLLENYGYTF. Written as DNA, the CDR3 is TGTGCCAGCAGTTTCTGGGGACAGCTCCTTGAGAACTATGGCTACACCTTC.

This CDR3 is CASSLDGDEQYF. CDR3 in DNA: TGTGCCAGCAGCTTAGATGGGGATGAGCAGTACTTC. This sequence joins TRBV7-9 and TRBJ2-7; D is uncertain. Looked up from germline, CDR1 is SEHNR and CDR2 is FQNEAQ (reference sequence). The CDR3 extends over 12 amino acids. V lost 1 base, J lost 7 bases, and 8 bases lay in between.

This chain uses TRBV7-2 with TRBJ1-2, with a possible D match to TRBD1 (6 bases). V was pared by 3 bases and J by 7 bases, with 12 bases between. Germline assignment: CDR1 SGHTA and CDR2 FQGNSA. This CDR3 is 13 amino acids long. The CDR3 DNA reads TGTGCCAGCAGCTTCAGGGGTTCCCGTGGCTACACCTTC. Its translation: CASSFRGSRGYTF.

The CDR3 nucleotides read TGTGCCACCAGCAGAGGGGGCACAGGGAACTATGGCTACACCTTC. This codes for CATSRGGTGNYGYTF. This chain connects TRBV15 to TRBJ1-2, with D possibly being TRBD1 (6 bases). V gave up 1 base and J gave up 2 bases, with 11 bases separating them. The germline V gene encodes CDR1 LNHNV and CDR2 YYDKDF (reference sequence). The CDR3 extends over 15 amino acids.

The V and J genes are TRBV6-6 and TRBJ2-2; D is perhaps TRBD2 (6 bases). This CDR3 has 15 amino acids. V was clipped by 8 bases and J by 1 base, with 14 bases between them. Germline V gene lookup returns CDR1 MNHNY and CDR2 SVGAGI (reference sequence). DNA for the CDR3: TGTGCCAGCCGTCCGCCAGCGGGGAACACCGGGGAGCTGTTTTTT. The encoded protein is CASRPPAGNTGELFF.

The chain has TRBV9 and TRBJ1-1, with D perhaps matching TRBD1 (5 bases). The CDR3 loop spans 15 amino acids. The V end was cut by 4 bases, the J end by 1 base, with 14 bases between. The germline V gene encodes CDR1 SGDLS and CDR2 YYNGEE. The CDR3 reads CASSIGEGKNTEAFF. The CDR3 DNA is TGTGCCAGCAGCATCGGGGAGGGGAAGAACACTGAAGCTTTCTTT.

This CDR3 is CASSSRGQGTDTQYF. The CDR3, as DNA: TGTGCCAGCAGTTCACGGGGACAGGGCACAGATACGCAGTATTTT. The rearrangement uses TRBV6-6 and TRBJ2-3; 8 bases agree with TRBD1. Germline V CDR1 and CDR2: MNHNY, SVGAGI (reference sequence). The trim removed 4 bases at V and 1 base at J, leaving 4 bases unmatched. This CDR3 is built from 15 residues.

This clone appeared once. This chain joins TRBV6-5 and TRBJ1-1; D is possibly TRBD1 (6 bases). Germline CDR1 and CDR2: MNHEY and SVGAGI. V lost 5 bases and J lost 8, with 15 bases in between. This CDR3 comprises 13 residues. The CDR3 region is CASSMDRRGEAFF. The CDR3 coding sequence is TGTGCCAGCAGTATGGACAGAAGAGGAGAAGCTTTCTTT.

This chain links TRBV6-1 with TRBJ1-1, with a possible D match to TRBD1 (5 bases). Looked up from germline, CDR1 is MNHNS and CDR2 is SASEGT. This CDR3 is 16 amino acids long. Trimming removed 0 bases at V and 7 bases at J, with 18 bases between. The DNA of the CDR3 is TGTGCCAGCAGTGAAGCCTTCCGACAGAGACCATATGAAGCTTTCTTT. It yields the protein CASSEAFRQRPYEAFF.

This rearrangement joins TRBV7-2 to TRBJ2-1; D perhaps matches TRBD2 (6 bases). CDR1 and CDR2 from the germline V gene are SGHTA and FQGNSA. The germline V and J ends were trimmed by 3 bases and 3 bases, with 12 bases remaining between them. The CDR3 spans 15 residues. The chain's CDR3 is CASSFLADFYNEQFF. DNA of the CDR3: TGTGCCAGCAGCTTCTTAGCGGACTTCTACAATGAGCAGTTCTTC.

This rearrangement joins TRBV7-2 to TRBJ1-2; perhaps TRBD1 as D (6 bases). Germline CDR1 reads SGHTA; CDR2 reads FQGNSA. V was shortened by 4 bases and J by 6 bases, with 12 bases between the two germline ends. The CDR3 has 13 amino acids. In nucleotides, the CDR3 is TGTGCCAGCAGCTCCCGACAGGATAATGGCTACACCTTC. Translating gives CASSSRQDNGYTF.

This chain uses TRBV4-3 with TRBJ1-6, with D unresolved. Trimming left V 0 bases short and J 4 bases short, with 13 bases between. The germline CDR1 and CDR2 sequences are LGHNA and YSLEER. The CDR3 is 17 residues long. Here the CDR3 DNA reads TGCGCCAGCAGCCAAGATGCGGCGGCTAATTATAATTCACCCCTCCACTTT. Its translation: CASSQDAAANYNSPLHF.